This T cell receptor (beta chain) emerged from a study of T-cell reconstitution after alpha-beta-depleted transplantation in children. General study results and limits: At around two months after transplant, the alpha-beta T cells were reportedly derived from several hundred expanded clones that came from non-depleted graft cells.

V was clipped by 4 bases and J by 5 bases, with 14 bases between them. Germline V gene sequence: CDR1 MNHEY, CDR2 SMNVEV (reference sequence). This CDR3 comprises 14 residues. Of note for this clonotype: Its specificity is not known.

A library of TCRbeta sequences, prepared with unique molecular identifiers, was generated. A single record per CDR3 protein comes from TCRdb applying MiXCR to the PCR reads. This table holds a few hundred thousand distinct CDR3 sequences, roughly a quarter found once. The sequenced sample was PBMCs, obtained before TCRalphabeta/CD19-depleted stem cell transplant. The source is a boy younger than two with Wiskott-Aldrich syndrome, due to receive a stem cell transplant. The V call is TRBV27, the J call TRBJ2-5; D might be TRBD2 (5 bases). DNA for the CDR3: TGTGCCAGCAGTTCGATTCTAGCCGGGGAGACCCAGTACTTC. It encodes CASSSILAGETQYF.